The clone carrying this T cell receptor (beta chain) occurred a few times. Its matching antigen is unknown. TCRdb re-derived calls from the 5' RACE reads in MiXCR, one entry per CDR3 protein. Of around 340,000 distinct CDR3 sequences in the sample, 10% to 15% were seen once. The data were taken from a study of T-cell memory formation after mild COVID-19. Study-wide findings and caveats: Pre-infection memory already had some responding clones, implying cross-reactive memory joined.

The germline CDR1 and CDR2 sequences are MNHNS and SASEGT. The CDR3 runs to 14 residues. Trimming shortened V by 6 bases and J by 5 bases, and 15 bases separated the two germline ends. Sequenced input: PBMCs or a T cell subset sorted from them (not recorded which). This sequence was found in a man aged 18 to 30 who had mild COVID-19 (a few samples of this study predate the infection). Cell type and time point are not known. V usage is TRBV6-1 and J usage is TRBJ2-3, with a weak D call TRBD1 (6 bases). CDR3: CASRKQGPGDTQYF. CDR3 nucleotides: TGTGCCAGCAGGAAACAGGGCCCTGGAGATACGCAGTATTTT.